This is a list of T cell receptor beta chains from one sample in a study of CD8 T cells in ankylosing spondylitis. One entry per CDR3 protein, called by TCRdb with MiXCR from the 5' RACE reads. The sample has fewer than 250,000 distinct CDR3 sequences, 10% seen once. Sequencing was done on a sample of blood, either unsorted or a sorted T cell fraction (not recorded which). These receptors were taken from a male donor with ankylosing spondylitis or in good health (not recorded which). Each CDR3 is given with its conserved first and last residue. Fields, in order: J gene, V gene, D gene, clone size, CDR3 DNA, CDR3 protein. D genes are given only for firm matches. Clone size appears in some rows only: once, few, many, or a class for an expanded clone.

j_gene: TRBJ2-1; v_gene: TRBV30; d_gene: TRBD2; abundance: .; CDR3nt: TGTGCCTGGAGCCTCGACCTTAGCGGGTCCAACAATGAGCAGTTCTTC; CDR3aa: CAWSLDLSGSNNEQFF
j_gene: TRBJ2-7; v_gene: TRBV20-1; d_gene: TRBD2; abundance: many; CDR3nt: TGCAGTGCCACGATAGCGGGAGGGCTCGAGCAGTACTTC; CDR3aa: CSATIAGGLEQYF
j_gene: TRBJ1-3; v_gene: TRBV30; d_gene: .; abundance: many; CDR3nt: TGTGCCTGGAGTGTGGGGGGGCCTGGAAACACCATATATTTT; CDR3aa: CAWSVGGPGNTIYF
j_gene: TRBJ2-7; v_gene: TRBV11-2; d_gene: TRBD1; abundance: many; CDR3nt: TGTGCCAGCAGCGGGACAGGAACCTACGAGCCGTACTTC; CDR3aa: CASSGTGTYEPYF
j_gene: TRBJ1-1; v_gene: TRBV30; d_gene: TRBD1; abundance: many; CDR3nt: TGTGCCTGGATACAGGGGACGATCACTGAAGCTTTCTTT; CDR3aa: CAWIQGTITEAFF
j_gene: TRBJ1-3; v_gene: TRBV21-1; d_gene: .; abundance: .; CDR3nt: TGTGCCAGCAGCAAAGGCGGCCCGAGGGGAAACGCCATATATTTT; CDR3aa: CASSKGGPRGNAIYF
j_gene: TRBJ1-2; v_gene: TRBV5-1; d_gene: .; abundance: many; CDR3nt: TGCGCCAGCAGCTTGGGCAGGGGAGAGGACTATGGCTACACCTTC; CDR3aa: CASSLGRGEDYGYTF
j_gene: TRBJ1-5; v_gene: TRBV20-1; d_gene: .; abundance: many; CDR3nt: TGCGGGTGGGGGGGCAATCAGCCCCAGCATTTT; CDR3aa: CGWGGNQPQHF
j_gene: TRBJ2-5; v_gene: TRBV5-6; d_gene: .; abundance: many; CDR3nt: TGTGCCAGCAGCTTTCGGGCAGGCCAAGAGACCCAGTACTTC; CDR3aa: CASSFRAGQETQYF
j_gene: TRBJ1-1; v_gene: TRBV12-3/TRBV12-4; d_gene: .; abundance: many; CDR3nt: TGTGCCAGCAGCCCCCTGGGGTGGAACACTGAAGCTTTCTTT; CDR3aa: CASSPLGWNTEAFF
j_gene: TRBJ2-7; v_gene: TRBV6-2/TRBV6-3; d_gene: .; abundance: few; CDR3nt: TGTGCCAGCAGTTACAACGAGGGTCACGAGCAGTACTTC; CDR3aa: CASSYNEGHEQYF
j_gene: TRBJ2-1; v_gene: TRBV20-1; d_gene: TRBD2; abundance: many; CDR3nt: TGCAGTGCTGGCTCGGGGCTAGCGGGGGTAAATGAGCAGTTCTTC; CDR3aa: CSAGSGLAGVNEQFF
j_gene: TRBJ1-1; v_gene: TRBV5-1; d_gene: TRBD1; abundance: many; CDR3nt: TGCGCCAGCAGCCCCGGGACAGGGGGGGTAGGGACTGAAGCTTTCTTT; CDR3aa: CASSPGTGGVGTEAFF
j_gene: TRBJ2-2; v_gene: TRBV20-1; d_gene: TRBD2; abundance: many; CDR3nt: TGCAGTGCTTTGCTTAGCGGGAGTCTAACCGGGGAGCTGTTTTTT; CDR3aa: CSALLSGSLTGELFF
j_gene: TRBJ2-3; v_gene: TRBV5-1; d_gene: .; abundance: many; CDR3nt: TGCGCCAGCAGCAGAAGCGGGCCCCCAGATACGCAGTATTTT; CDR3aa: CASSRSGPPDTQYF
j_gene: TRBJ2-3; v_gene: TRBV7-2; d_gene: TRBD2; abundance: many; CDR3nt: TGTGCCAGCAGCTTAGCGGGTAGCGGGGGGACAGATACGCAGTATTTT; CDR3aa: CASSLAGSGGTDTQYF
j_gene: TRBJ2-3; v_gene: TRBV6-2/TRBV6-3; d_gene: TRBD2; abundance: many; CDR3nt: TGTGCCAGCAGAGGAGCCGAAGGGCTAGCGGGAGGGTCTTACACAGATACGCAGTATTTT; CDR3aa: CASRGAEGLAGGSYTDTQYF
j_gene: TRBJ1-5; v_gene: TRBV11-2; d_gene: TRBD1; abundance: few; CDR3nt: TGTGCCAGCAGCTTAGAAGGGGGCCCCCATCAGCCCCAGCATTTT; CDR3aa: CASSLEGGPHQPQHF
j_gene: TRBJ2-3; v_gene: TRBV30; d_gene: .; abundance: .; CDR3nt: TGTGCCTGGAGTGTACTGGCGCCGGATACGCAGTATTTT; CDR3aa: CAWSVLAPDTQYF
j_gene: TRBJ2-3; v_gene: TRBV20-1; d_gene: TRBD1; abundance: many; CDR3nt: TGCAGTGCTAAACAGACAGGGGGCGCAGCAGATACGCAGTATTTT; CDR3aa: CSAKQTGGAADTQYF
j_gene: TRBJ2-1; v_gene: TRBV7-2; d_gene: TRBD1; abundance: few; CDR3nt: TGTGCCAGCAGCCTTCGTCCGGGACAGGGATACAATGAGCAGTTCTTC; CDR3aa: CASSLRPGQGYNEQFF
j_gene: TRBJ2-1; v_gene: TRBV20-1; d_gene: TRBD1; abundance: many; CDR3nt: TGCAGTGCTACCGGGACAGTTTACAATGAGCAGTTCTTC; CDR3aa: CSATGTVYNEQFF
j_gene: TRBJ2-2; v_gene: TRBV12-3/TRBV12-4; d_gene: .; abundance: many; CDR3nt: TGTGCCAGCAGGCGAGCGGGGAACACCGGGGAGCTGTTTTTT; CDR3aa: CASRRAGNTGELFF
j_gene: TRBJ1-1; v_gene: TRBV11-1; d_gene: TRBD1; abundance: few; CDR3nt: TGTGCCAGCAGCTTAGCCCTGGACAGGGGGCCCACTGAAGCTTTCTTT; CDR3aa: CASSLALDRGPTEAFF
j_gene: TRBJ2-7; v_gene: TRBV7-9; d_gene: .; abundance: many; CDR3nt: TGTGCCAGCAGCTTAGCCTTTGGACTACCCCTGGGCGAGCAGTACTTC; CDR3aa: CASSLAFGLPLGEQYF
j_gene: TRBJ2-7; v_gene: TRBV5-6; d_gene: TRBD2; abundance: many; CDR3nt: TGTGCCAGCAGCTGGGAGGGTGGACTTGACTACGAGCAGTACTTC; CDR3aa: CASSWEGGLDYEQYF
j_gene: TRBJ2-7; v_gene: TRBV12-3/TRBV12-4; d_gene: .; abundance: many; CDR3nt: TGTGCCAGCAGTTACCTGGGGCTCTCCTACGAGCAGTACTTC; CDR3aa: CASSYLGLSYEQYF
j_gene: TRBJ2-5; v_gene: TRBV5-1; d_gene: TRBD2; abundance: many; CDR3nt: TGCGCCAGCAGTCAGGGGCTAGCGGGACCCGTCCAAGAGACCCAGTACTTC; CDR3aa: CASSQGLAGPVQETQYF
j_gene: TRBJ2-5; v_gene: TRBV5-1; d_gene: .; abundance: many; CDR3nt: TGCGCCAGCAGCTTGAACGGCCAAGAGACCCAGTACTTC; CDR3aa: CASSLNGQETQYF
j_gene: TRBJ2-1; v_gene: TRBV7-9; d_gene: .; abundance: few; CDR3nt: TGTGCCAGCATTGGTCTAACGGGGGACGGGGAGTTCTTC; CDR3aa: CASIGLTGDGEFF
j_gene: TRBJ2-7; v_gene: TRBV5-1; d_gene: .; abundance: many; CDR3nt: TGCGCCAGCAGCTTGGTTGGGGAAGGCGCCGAGCAGTACTTC; CDR3aa: CASSLVGEGAEQYF
j_gene: TRBJ2-5; v_gene: TRBV27; d_gene: TRBD1; abundance: many; CDR3nt: TGTGCCAGCAGTAGACAGGGACAAGAGACCCAGTACTTC; CDR3aa: CASSRQGQETQYF